The present T cell receptor beta chain was sequenced within a study of early T cells in non-severe SARS-CoV-2 infection (dated by TCRdb to about 2021). In the study overall: TCR sequencing used bulk RNA from unsorted whole blood, so alpha and beta chains could not be paired. Broader findings and caveats from the paper: VDJdb matching was skewed toward anti-spike CD8 responses and likely underestimated virus-specific expansions, missing private and CD4 specificities.

The germline V gene (reference sequence) supplies CDR1 SGHNT and CDR2 YYREEE. The junction carries 11 bases between V and J, which are trimmed by 0 bases and 2 bases respectively. There are 15 amino acids in the CDR3, from cysteine to phenylalanine inclusive. Just the 45-base CDR3 DNA is kept, in frame starting at base 1. Libraries came from 5' RACE. Sequencing was performed on a NextSeq 500. Unique molecular identifiers were attached to individual cDNA molecules in the TCR library protocol so that sequencing error and PCR bias could be corrected. Both TCR alpha and beta chains were sequenced, and tight co-correlation was observed between alpha and beta sequence abundances in each sample. As for the authors' bioinformatics: Decombinator V4 was used to annotate TCR sequences for V gene, J gene and CDR3. Expanded TCRs were defined as changing significantly between any two time points under a Poisson model with p below 0.0001. TCR abundances were normalised to the total number of TCRs sequenced per sample and expressed as counts per million. MAIT TCRs were defined by TRAV1-2 paired with TRAJ12, TRAJ20 or TRAJ33, and iNKT TCRs by TRAV10 paired with TRAJ18. VDJdb, accessed 1 November 2021, was searched for CMV, EBV and SARS-CoV-2 annotated TCRs, with TCRs annotated for multiple antigens excluded. TCRdb cleaned the public reads at Q25 with fastp, built clones with MiXCR and kept in-frame beta chains. Every CDR3 protein is listed once, alongside the most common genes and DNA of its rows. These V and J calls originate from TCRdb's pipeline instead of the authors' own analysis. This sample is represented by around 100,000 distinct CDR3 sequences; approximately 14% of them were singletons. Jointly, the top ten make up 5% to 8% of the sample.

The study was a case-control design nested within a healthcare worker cohort in London, UK, with weekly nasopharyngeal swab PCR tests and blood sampling. Healthcare workers were enrolled in the week of the UK lockdown, from 23 to 31 March 2020, and were followed every week for up to roughly 16 weeks. This clonotype was counted between two and nine times. No cognate antigen has been identified for it. Base qualities are not provided; no much larger clone lies one nucleotide away. Sequencing input: whole blood. The receptor was derived from an adult who was a healthcare worker with PCR-confirmed SARS-CoV-2 infection or an uninfected control (not recorded which). The chain couples TRBV5-4 to TRBJ1-2; TRBD1 is a weak D gene call, 5 bases matching. The nucleotide sequence reads as follows: TGTGCCAGCAGCTTGGCCCAGGGTCGGAACTATGGCTACACCTTC. This translates into CASSLAQGRNYGYTF.